This T cell receptor beta chain originates from a study of blood T cell repertoires in COVID-19. Authors' methods: Reference gene primer amplification gave nucleated cell count estimates. Using immunoSEQ multiplex PCR, the repertoire was profiled, and TCRdb retains in-frame clones only, with some absent. V, J and clone size derive from that table, while D and trimming were established from the DNA sequence. The table lists some 400,000 clones, approximately 89% of them singletons. The germline gives CDR1 LNHNV, CDR2 YYDKDF (reference sequence). The CDR3 is made up of 16 amino acids. Trimming stripped 0 bases from V and 7 bases from J, with 16 bases between. All enrollees were roughly 18 to 89 years old and from about two dozen US areas. Categorization into cohorts depended on clinical history that participants reported. Before they entered the study, exposed participants had met a COVID-19 case within 2 weeks.

The sample taken for sequencing was PBMCs or T cells enriched from blood (not recorded which). This chain connects TRBV15 to TRBJ1-3; D gene uncertain. The receptor was derived from a woman between 35 and 50 years old who had been exposed to COVID-19. CDR3 loop: CATSREDRESVNTIYF. CDR3 bases: TGTGCCACCAGCAGAGAGGATCGGGAATCGGTTAACACCATATATTTT.